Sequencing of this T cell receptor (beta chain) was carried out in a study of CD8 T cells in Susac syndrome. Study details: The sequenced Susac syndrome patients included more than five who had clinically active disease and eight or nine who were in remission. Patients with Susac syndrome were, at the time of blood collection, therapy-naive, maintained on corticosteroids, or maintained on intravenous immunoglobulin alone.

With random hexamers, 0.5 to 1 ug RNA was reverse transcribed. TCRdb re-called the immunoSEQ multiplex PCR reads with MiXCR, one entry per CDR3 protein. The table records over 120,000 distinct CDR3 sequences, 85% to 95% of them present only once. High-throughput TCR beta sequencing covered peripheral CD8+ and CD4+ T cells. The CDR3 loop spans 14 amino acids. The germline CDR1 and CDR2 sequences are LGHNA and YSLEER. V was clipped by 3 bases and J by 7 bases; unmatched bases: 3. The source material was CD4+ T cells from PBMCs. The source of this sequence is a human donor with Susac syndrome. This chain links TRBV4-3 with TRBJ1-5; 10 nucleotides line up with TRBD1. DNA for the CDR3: TGCGCCAGCAGCCAGACAGGGGGCGCCCAGCCCCAGCATTTT. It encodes CASSQTGGAQPQHF.